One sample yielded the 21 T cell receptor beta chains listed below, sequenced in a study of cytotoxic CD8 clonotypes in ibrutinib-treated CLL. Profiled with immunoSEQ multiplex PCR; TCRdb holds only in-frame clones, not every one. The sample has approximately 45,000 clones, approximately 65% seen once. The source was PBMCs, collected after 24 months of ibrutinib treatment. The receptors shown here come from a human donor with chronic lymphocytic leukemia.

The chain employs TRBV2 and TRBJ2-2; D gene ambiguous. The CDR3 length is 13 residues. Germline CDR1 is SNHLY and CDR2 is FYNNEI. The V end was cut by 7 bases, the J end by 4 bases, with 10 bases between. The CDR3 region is CASNEIPTGELFF. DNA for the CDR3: TGTGCCAGCAATGAGATTCCCACCGGGGAGCTGTTTTTT.

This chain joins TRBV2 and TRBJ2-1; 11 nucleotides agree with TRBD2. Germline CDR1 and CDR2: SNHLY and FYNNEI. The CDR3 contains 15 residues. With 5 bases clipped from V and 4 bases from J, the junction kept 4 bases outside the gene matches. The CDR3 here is CASSLLAGAYNEQFF. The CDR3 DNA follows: TGTGCCAGCAGTCTACTAGCGGGGGCATACAATGAGCAGTTCTTC.

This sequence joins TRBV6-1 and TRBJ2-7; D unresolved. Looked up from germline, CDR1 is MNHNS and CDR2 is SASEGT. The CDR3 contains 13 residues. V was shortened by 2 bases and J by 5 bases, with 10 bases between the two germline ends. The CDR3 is CASSESRFHEQYF. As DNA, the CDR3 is TGTGCCAGCAGTGAAAGTCGATTCCACGAGCAGTACTTC.

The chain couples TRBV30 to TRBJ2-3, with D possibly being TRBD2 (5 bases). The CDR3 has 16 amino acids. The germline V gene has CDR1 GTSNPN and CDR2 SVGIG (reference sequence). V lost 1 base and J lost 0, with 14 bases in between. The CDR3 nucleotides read TGTGCCTGGAGTGAAGGTCTTAGCGTTAGCACAGATACGCAGTATTTT. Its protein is CAWSEGLSVSTDTQYF.

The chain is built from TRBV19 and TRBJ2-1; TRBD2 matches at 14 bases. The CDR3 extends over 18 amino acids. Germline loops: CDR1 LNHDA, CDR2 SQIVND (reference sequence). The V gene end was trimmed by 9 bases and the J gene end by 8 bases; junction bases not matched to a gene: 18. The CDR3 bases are TGTGCCAGCAGTGACGGGGGGCATGGGACTAGCGGGAGCGATGAGCAGTTCTTC. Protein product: CASSDGGHGTSGSDEQFF.

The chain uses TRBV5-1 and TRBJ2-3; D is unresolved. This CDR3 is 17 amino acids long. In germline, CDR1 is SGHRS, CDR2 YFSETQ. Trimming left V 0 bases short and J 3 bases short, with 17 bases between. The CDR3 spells CASSLEVTPRTTDTQYF. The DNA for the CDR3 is TGCGCCAGCAGCTTGGAGGTAACCCCACGAACGACAGATACGCAGTATTTT.

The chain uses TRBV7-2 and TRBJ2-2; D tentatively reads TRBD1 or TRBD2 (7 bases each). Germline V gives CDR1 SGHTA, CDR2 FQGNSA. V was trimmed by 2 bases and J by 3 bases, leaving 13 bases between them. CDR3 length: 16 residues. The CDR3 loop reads CASSLRGGGDTGELFF. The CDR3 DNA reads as TGTGCCAGCAGCTTAAGGGGAGGGGGCGACACCGGGGAGCTGTTTTTT.

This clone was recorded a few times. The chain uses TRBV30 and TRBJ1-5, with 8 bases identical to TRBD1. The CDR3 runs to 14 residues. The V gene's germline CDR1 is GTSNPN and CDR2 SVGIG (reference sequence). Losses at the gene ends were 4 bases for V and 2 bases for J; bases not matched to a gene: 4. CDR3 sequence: CAWTGQGRNQPQHF. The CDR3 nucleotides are TGTGCCTGGACCGGACAGGGACGCAATCAGCCCCAGCATTTT.

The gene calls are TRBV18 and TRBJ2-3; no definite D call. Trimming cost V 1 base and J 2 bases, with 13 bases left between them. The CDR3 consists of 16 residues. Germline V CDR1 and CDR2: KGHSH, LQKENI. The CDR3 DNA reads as TGTGCCAGCTCACCACTGGTTTGGTCCCCCACAGATACGCAGTATTTT. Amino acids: CASSPLVWSPTDTQYF.

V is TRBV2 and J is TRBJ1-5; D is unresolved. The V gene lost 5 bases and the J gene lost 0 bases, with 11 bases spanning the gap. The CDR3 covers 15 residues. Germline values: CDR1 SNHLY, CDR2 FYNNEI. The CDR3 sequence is CASSYIHGSNQPQHF. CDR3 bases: TGTGCCAGCAGTTACATACACGGTAGCAATCAGCCCCAGCATTTT. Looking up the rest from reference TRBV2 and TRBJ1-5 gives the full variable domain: EPEVTQTPSHQVTQMGQEVILRCVPISNHLYFYWYRQILGQKVEFLVSFYNNEISEKSEIFDDQFSVERPDGSNFTLKIRSTKLEDSAMYFCASSYIHGSNQPQHFGDGTRLSIL.

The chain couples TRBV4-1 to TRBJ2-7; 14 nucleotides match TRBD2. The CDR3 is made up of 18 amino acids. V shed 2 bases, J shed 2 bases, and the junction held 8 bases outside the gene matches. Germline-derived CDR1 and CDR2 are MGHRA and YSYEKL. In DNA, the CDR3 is TGCGCCAGCAGCCAATTGTCGGGACTAGCGGGAGATACCTACGAGCAGTACTTC. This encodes CASSQLSGLAGDTYEQYF.

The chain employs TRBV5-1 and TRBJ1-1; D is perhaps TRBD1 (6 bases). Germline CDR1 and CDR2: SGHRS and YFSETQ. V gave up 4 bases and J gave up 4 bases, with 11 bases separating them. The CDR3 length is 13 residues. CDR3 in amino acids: CASSRTGSTEAFF. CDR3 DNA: TGCGCCAGCAGCAGAACAGGGTCCACTGAAGCTTTCTTT.

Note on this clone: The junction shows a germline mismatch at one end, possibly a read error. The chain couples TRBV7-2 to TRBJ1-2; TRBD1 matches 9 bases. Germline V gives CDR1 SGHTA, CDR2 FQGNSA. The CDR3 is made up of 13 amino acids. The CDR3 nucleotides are TGTGCCAGCAGCTTCCGGGACAGGGCCCTCCTGTTCTTC. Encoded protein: CASSFRDRALLFF.

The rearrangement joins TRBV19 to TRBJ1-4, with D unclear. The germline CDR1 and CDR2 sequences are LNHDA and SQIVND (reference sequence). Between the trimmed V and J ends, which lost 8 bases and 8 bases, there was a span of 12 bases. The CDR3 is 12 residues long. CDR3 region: CASGTSKEKLFF. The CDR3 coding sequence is TGTGCCAGTGGAACCTCAAAGGAAAAACTGTTTTTT.

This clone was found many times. The CDR3 sequence: CASSLGGLYEQYF. The CDR3, as DNA: TGTGCCAGTAGCCTCGGGGGACTATACGAGCAGTACTTC. The V call is TRBV19, the J call TRBJ2-7; 7 bases align to TRBD2. Germline lookup yields CDR1 LNHDA and CDR2 SQIVND (reference sequence). The CDR3 extends over 13 amino acids. The trim removed 6 bases at V and 4 bases at J, leaving 6 bases unmatched.

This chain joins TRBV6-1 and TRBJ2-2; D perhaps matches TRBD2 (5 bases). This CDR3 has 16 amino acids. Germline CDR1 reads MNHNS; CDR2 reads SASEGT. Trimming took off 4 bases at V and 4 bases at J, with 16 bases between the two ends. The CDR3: CASSGALRASTGELFF. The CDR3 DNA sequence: TGTGCCAGCAGTGGGGCCCTGCGGGCTAGCACCGGGGAGCTGTTTTTT.

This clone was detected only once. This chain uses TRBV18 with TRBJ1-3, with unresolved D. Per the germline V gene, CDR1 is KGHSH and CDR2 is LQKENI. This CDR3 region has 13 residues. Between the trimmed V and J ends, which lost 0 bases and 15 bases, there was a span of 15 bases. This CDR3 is CASSPPLYTARYF. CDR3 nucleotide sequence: TGTGCCAGCTCACCACCGTTGTACACCGCAAGATATTTT.

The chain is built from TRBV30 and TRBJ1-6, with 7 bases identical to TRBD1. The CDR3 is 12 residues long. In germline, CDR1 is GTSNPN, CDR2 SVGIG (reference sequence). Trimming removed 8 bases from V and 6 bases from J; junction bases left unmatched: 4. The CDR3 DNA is TGTGCCAGGGGACAGTTTAATTCACCCCTCCACTTT. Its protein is CARGQFNSPLHF.

For the CDR3, the DNA is TGTGCCAGCAGCTTCCGGACTAGCGGGTACCAAGAGACCCAGTACTTC. Protein: CASSFRTSGYQETQYF. The V and J genes are TRBV5-6 and TRBJ2-5, with 11 nucleotides matching TRBD2. The V segment lost 2 bases and the J segment 0 bases; nucleotides outside the gene matches: 3. The length of the CDR3 is 16 residues. Germline CDR1 reads SGHDT; CDR2 reads YYEEEE.

This CDR3 is CASSFQGNYGYTF. CDR3 bases: TGTGCCAGCAGTTTTCAAGGGAACTATGGCTACACCTTC. This rearrangement joins TRBV27 to TRBJ1-2; D gene uncertain. CDR3 length: 13 residues. CDR1 and CDR2 from the germline V gene are MNHEY and SMNVEV (reference sequence). Trimming cost V 3 bases and J 2 bases, with 7 bases left between them.

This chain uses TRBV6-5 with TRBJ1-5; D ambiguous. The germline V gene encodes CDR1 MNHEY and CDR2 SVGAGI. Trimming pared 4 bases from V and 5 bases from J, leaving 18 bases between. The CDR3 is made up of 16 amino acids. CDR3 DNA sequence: TGTGCCAGCAGTTTACCCCCGACGGGAAACCATCAGCCCCAGCATTTT. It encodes CASSLPPTGNHQPQHF.